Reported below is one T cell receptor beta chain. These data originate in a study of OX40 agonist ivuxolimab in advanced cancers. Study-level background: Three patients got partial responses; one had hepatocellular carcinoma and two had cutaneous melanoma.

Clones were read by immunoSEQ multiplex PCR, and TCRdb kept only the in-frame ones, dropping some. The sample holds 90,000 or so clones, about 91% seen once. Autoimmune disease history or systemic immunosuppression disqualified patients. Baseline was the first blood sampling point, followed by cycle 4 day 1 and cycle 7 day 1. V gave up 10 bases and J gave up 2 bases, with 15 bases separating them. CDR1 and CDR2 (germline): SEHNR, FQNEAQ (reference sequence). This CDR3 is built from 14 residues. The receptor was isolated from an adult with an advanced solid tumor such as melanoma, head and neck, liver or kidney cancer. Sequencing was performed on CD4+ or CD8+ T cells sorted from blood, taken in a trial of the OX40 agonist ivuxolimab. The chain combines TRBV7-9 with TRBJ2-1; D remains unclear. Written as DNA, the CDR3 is TGTGCCACCATCACCGTAAGGACCTACAATGAGCAGTTCTTC. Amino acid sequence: CATITVRTYNEQFF.